Sequencing of this TCR beta chain was carried out in a study of blood T cell repertoires in COVID-19. As for the study in general: Whether acute or convalescent, the COVID-19 samples came from the United States, Italy and Spain.

CDR3 length: 13 residues. V was clipped by 0 bases and J by 14 bases, with 16 bases between them. Per the germline V gene, CDR1 is SNHLY and CDR2 is FYNNEI. Methods used by the authors: Quantification of nucleated cells was approximated via reference gene primer amplification. Sequencing used immunoSEQ multiplex PCR; TCRdb keeps in-frame clones, though not all of them. From that table come the V and J calls and clone size; the DNA was used to work out D and trimming. The sample shows 170,000 or so clones, 80% of them seen only once. This chain joins TRBV2 and TRBJ2-5; D possibly corresponds to TRBD2 (5 bases). This TCR was recovered from a man in his 70s with active or convalescent COVID-19. The specimen was peripheral blood. The CDR3 region has the DNA TGTGCCAGCAGTGAAGCAGTAGTCCTAGCTCGATACTTC. Its protein is CASSEAVVLARYF.